Detailed here is one TCR beta chain. The data derive from a study of CD8 T cells in Susac syndrome. This CDR3 has 16 residues. The V and J ends lost 3 bases and 5 bases respectively, with 19 bases between them. Random hexamers served to reverse transcribe roughly 0.45 to 1 ug RNA. TCRdb redid the calling of the immunoSEQ multiplex PCR reads with MiXCR, one entry per CDR3 protein. This table has roughly 160,000 distinct CDR3 sequences, 90% to 96% appearing once. The sample comprised CD4+ T cells from PBMCs. The clonotype comes from a human donor with Susac syndrome. This chain joins TRBV12-3 or TRBV12-4 and TRBJ2-5; D is perhaps TRBD1 or TRBD2 (5 bases each). The CDR3 coding sequence is TGTGCCAGCAGTTTTACCGGGACCTCTTCACGGGAGACCCAGTACTTC. Translated: CASSFTGTSSRETQYF.